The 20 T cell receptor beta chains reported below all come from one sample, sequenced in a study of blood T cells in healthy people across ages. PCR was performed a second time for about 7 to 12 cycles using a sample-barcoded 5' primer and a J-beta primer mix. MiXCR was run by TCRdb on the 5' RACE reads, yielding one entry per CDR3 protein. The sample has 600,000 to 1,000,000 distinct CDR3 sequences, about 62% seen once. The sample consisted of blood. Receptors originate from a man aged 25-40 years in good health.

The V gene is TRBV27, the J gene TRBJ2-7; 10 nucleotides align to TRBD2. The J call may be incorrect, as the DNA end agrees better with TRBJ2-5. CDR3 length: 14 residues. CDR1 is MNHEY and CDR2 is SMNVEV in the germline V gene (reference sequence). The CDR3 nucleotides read TGTGCCAGCAGCCCTAGCGGGAGAATAGAGACCCAGTACTTC. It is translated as CASSPSGRIETQYF.

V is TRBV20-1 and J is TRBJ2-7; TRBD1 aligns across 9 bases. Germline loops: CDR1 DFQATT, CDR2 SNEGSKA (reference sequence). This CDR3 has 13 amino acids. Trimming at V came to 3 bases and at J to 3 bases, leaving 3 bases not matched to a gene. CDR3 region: CSASGQGNYEQYF. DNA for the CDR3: TGCAGTGCTAGTGGACAGGGGAACTACGAGCAGTACTTC.

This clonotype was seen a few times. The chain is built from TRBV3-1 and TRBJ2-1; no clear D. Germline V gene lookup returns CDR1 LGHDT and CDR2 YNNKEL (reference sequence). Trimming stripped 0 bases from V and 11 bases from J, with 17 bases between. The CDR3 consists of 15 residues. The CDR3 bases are TGTGCCAGCAGCCAAGATACGGCCTCGTTCTTACAGCAGTTCTTC. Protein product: CASSQDTASFLQQFF.

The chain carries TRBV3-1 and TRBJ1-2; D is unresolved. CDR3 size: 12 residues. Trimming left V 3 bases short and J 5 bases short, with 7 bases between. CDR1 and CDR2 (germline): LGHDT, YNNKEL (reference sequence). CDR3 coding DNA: TGTGCCAGCAGCCAGGGTCGTTATGGCTACACCTTC. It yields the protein CASSQGRYGYTF.

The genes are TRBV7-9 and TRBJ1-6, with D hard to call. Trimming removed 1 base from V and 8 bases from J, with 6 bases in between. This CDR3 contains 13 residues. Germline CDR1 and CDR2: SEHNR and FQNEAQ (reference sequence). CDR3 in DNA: TGTGCCAGCAGCTTAGTGCCTGATTCACCCCTCCACTTT. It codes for CASSLVPDSPLHF.

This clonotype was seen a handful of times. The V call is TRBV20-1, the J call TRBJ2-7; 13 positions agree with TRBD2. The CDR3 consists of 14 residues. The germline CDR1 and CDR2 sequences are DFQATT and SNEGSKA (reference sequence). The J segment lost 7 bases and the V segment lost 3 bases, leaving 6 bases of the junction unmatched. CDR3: CSARTSGGPVEQYF. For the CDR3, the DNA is TGCAGTGCTAGGACTAGCGGGGGGCCTGTGGAGCAGTACTTC.

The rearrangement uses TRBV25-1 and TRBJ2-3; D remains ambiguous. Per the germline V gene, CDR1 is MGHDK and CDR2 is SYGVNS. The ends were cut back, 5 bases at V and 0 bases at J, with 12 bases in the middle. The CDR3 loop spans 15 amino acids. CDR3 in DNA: TGTGCCAGCAGTCAGTCCCTCCCGAGCACAGATACGCAGTATTTT. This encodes CASSQSLPSTDTQYF.

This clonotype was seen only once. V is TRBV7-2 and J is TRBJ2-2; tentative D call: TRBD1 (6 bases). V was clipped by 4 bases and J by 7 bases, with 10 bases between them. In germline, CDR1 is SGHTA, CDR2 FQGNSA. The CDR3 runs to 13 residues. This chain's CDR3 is CASSSNRDGELFF. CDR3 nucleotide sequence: TGTGCCAGCAGCTCCAACAGGGACGGGGAGCTGTTTTTT.

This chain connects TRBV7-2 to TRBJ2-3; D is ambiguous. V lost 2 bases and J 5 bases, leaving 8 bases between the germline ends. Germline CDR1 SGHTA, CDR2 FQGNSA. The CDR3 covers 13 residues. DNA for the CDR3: TGTGCCAGCAGCTTATTAGGCGTAGATACGCAGTATTTT. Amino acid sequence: CASSLLGVDTQYF.

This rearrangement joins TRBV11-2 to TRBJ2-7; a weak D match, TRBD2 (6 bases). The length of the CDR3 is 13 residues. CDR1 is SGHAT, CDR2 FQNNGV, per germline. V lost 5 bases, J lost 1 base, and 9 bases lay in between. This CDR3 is CASSGTSSYEQYF. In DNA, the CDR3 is TGTGCCAGCAGCGGGACTTCATCCTACGAGCAGTACTTC. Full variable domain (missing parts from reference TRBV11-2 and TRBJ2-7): EAGVAQSPRYKIIEKRQSVAFWCNPISGHATLYWYQQILGQGPKLLIQFQNNGVVDDSQLPKDRFSAERLKGVDSTLKIQPAKLEDSAVYLCASSGTSSYEQYFGPGTRLTVT.

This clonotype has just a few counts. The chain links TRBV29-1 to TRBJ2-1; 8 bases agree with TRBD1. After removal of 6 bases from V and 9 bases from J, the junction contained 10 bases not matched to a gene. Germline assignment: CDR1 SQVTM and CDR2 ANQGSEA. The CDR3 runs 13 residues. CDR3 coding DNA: TGCAGCGTGGACAGGGACATGTCTACTGAGCAGTTCTTC. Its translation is CSVDRDMSTEQFF.

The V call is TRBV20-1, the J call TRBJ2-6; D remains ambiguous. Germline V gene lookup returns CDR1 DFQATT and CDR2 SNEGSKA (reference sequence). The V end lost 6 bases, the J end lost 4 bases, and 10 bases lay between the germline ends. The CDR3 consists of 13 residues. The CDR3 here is CSAPVSGANVLTF. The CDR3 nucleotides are TGCAGTGCCCCAGTGTCCGGGGCCAACGTCCTGACTTTC.

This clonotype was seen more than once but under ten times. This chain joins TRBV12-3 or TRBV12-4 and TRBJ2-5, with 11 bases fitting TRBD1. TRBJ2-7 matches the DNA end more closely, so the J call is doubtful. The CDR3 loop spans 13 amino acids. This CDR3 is CASTRTGGHEQYF. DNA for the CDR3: TGTGCCAGCACTAGGACAGGGGGCCACGAGCAGTACTTC.

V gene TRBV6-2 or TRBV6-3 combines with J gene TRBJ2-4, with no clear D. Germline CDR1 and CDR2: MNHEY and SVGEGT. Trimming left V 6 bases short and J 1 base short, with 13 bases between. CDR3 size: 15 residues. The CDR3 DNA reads TGTGCCAGCAGGTCGATGGAGTCGGCCAAAAACATTCAGTACTTC. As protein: CASRSMESAKNIQYF.

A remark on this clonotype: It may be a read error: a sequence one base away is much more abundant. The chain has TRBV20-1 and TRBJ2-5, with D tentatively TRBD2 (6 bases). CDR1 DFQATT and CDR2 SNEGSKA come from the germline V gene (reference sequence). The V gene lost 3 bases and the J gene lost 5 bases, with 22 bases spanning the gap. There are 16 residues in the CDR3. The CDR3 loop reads CSASLGGARGLETQYF. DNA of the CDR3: TGCAGTGCTAGTCTCGGGGGAGCGAGGGGCTTGGAGACCCAGTACTTC.

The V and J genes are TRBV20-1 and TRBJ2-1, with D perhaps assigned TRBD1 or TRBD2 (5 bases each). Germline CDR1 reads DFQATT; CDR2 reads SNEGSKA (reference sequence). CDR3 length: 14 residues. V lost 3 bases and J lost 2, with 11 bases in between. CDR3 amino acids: CSASRGLTYNEQFF. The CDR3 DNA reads TGCAGTGCTAGTCGGGGCCTCACCTACAATGAGCAGTTCTTC.

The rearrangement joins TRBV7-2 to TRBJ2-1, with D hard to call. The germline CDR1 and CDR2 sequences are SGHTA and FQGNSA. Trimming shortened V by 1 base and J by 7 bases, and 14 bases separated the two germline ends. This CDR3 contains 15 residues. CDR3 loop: CASSLVWNEVNEQFF. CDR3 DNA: TGTGCCAGCAGCTTAGTGTGGAATGAGGTTAATGAGCAGTTCTTC.

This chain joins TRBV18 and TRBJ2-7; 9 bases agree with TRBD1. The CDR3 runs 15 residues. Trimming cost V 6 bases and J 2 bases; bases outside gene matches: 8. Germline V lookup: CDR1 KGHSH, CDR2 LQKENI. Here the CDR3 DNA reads TGTGCCAGCTCCGGGACAGGGAAGGCCGCCTACGAGCAGTACTTC. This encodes CASSGTGKAAYEQYF.

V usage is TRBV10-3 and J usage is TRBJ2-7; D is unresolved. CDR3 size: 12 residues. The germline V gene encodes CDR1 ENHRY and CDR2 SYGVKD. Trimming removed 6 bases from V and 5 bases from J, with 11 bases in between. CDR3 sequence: CAISTTSDEQYF. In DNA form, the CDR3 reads TGTGCCATCAGCACCACCTCTGACGAGCAGTACTTC.

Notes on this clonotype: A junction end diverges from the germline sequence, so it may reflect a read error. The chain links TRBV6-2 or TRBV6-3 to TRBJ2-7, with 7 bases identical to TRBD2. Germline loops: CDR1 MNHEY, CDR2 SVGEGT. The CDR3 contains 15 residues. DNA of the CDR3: TGTGCCAGTAGTTACTCGAGGGACTATGGCTACGAGCAGTACTTC. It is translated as CASSYSRDYGYEQYF.